This TCR beta chain was recorded in a study of shared clonotypes between healthy human individuals. TCRdb's table, derived via immunoSEQ multiplex PCR, lists solely in-frame clones and lacks some. Of roughly 2.1 million clones listed, about 93% were seen once; the top ten hold about 1.8%. CD8 cells regarded as naive lacked CD45RO, were positively chosen for CCR7, and omitted terminally differentiated effector memory CD45RA+ cells. Each donor was a Caucasian adult residing in Nashville, Tennessee. Details on this clone: Its target is unknown.

CDR3 length: 15 amino acids. J lost 4 bases, V lost 1 base, and 3 bases had no gene match. Germline CDR1 reads SGHTS; CDR2 reads YDEGEE. Notes on the study in general: Relative to clonotypes present in all four donors, those not shared had lower generation probabilities. Four donors had around 5.5% of their naive CD4 clonotypes in common. In the sorted subsets, rarefaction showed sequencing was incomplete despite large depth.

The material sequenced was naive CD8+ T cells from PBMCs. The receptor was isolated from a man aged 18 to 30 in good health. Some clones in this sample may be carry-over from other donors' samples. The chain couples TRBV5-8 to TRBJ2-3; TRBD2 agrees at 10 bases. In DNA, the CDR3 is TGTGCCAGCAGCTTGACTAGCGGGATGGCAGATACGCAGTATTTT. It specifies CASSLTSGMADTQYF.